These 27 T cell receptor beta chains originate from one sample sequenced in a study of Ad26.COV2.S vaccination and SARS-CoV-2 variants (dated by TCRdb to the early 2020s). The sample's time point label is to be understood as: individuals recovered from natural SARS-CoV-2 infection. The library was obtained by the immunoSEQ multiplex PCR assay. TCRdb retrieved this table from immuneACCESS and kept in-frame rearrangements only. Not all clones are present; in checked studies, unresolved V genes account for under half, and no reason is known for the remainder. The sample table shows some 180,000 clones, and roughly nine tenths are seen once. The top ten clones comprise 5.5% to 6% of the sample. The specimen comprised peripheral blood, sampled after recovery from COVID-19. These receptors were collected from a human donor who had recovered from COVID-19.

This chain connects TRBV3-1 (or the pseudogene TRBV3-2) to TRBJ2-5; D is possibly TRBD2 (7 bases). The length of the CDR3 is 16 residues. Trimming took 0 bases from V and 2 from J, leaving 13 bases between them. Germline loops: CDR1 LGHDT, CDR2 YNNKEL (reference sequence). The CDR3 protein is CASSQDWGGPQETQYF. The CDR3 DNA follows: TGTGCCAGCAGCCAAGATTGGGGGGGGCCTCAAGAGACCCAGTACTTC.

The CDR3: CASRTGTRHYEQYF. The CDR3 coding sequence is TGTGCCAGCAGAACGGGGACTAGGCACTACGAGCAGTACTTC. V is TRBV6-6 and J is TRBJ2-7; 8 nucleotides match TRBD2. The junction had 7 bases not matched to a gene; V was cut back by 6 bases and J by 3 bases. Germline CDR1 MNHNY, CDR2 SVGAGI (reference sequence). The CDR3 is made up of 14 amino acids.

J is TRBJ1-2 and V is TRBV13; perhaps TRBD1 as D (6 bases). Germline V CDR1 and CDR2: PRHDT, FYEKMQ (reference sequence). The germline V and J ends were trimmed by 3 bases and 1 base, with 15 bases remaining between them. The CDR3 is made up of 16 amino acids. The CDR3 DNA sequence: TGTGCCAGCAGCTTCTTCGACAGGCCTATTAACTATGGCTACACCTTC. Protein product: CASSFFDRPINYGYTF. Complete variable domain (other parts from reference TRBV13 and TRBJ1-2): AAGVIQSPRHLIKEKRETATLKCYPIPRHDTVYWYQQGPGQDPQFLISFYEKMQSDKGSIPDRFSAQQFSDYHSELNMSSLELGDSALYFCASSFFDRPINYGYTFGSGTRLTVV.

This sequence joins TRBV30 and TRBJ1-5; 10 nucleotides agree with TRBD1. Germline V lookup: CDR1 GTSNPN, CDR2 SVGIG (reference sequence). The CDR3 spans 16 residues. The V segment lost 3 bases and the J segment 7 bases; nucleotides outside the gene matches: 12. CDR3: CAWSPQDRGRGQPQHF. In DNA, the CDR3 is TGTGCCTGGAGCCCCCAAGACAGGGGGCGAGGCCAGCCCCAGCATTTT.

The chain joins TRBV18 to TRBJ1-1, with a weak D call TRBD1 (5 bases). The CDR3 totals 13 residues. Germline V gene lookup returns CDR1 KGHSH and CDR2 LQKENI. The ends were cut back, 3 bases at V and 4 bases at J, with 9 bases in the middle. The CDR3 DNA follows: TGTGCCAGCTCACCGAAAGGGGCCACTGAAGCTTTCTTT. Translation gives CASSPKGATEAFF. The full variable domain, completed using reference TRBV18 and TRBJ1-1, is NAGVMQNPRHLVRRRGQEARLRCSPMKGHSHVYWYRQLPEEGLKFMVYLQKENIIDESGMPKERFSAEFPKEGPSILRIQQVVRGDSAAYFCASSPKGATEAFFGQGTRLTVV.

This chain links TRBV28 with TRBJ1-3; D might be TRBD1 (5 bases). CDR1 MDHEN and CDR2 SYDVKM come from the germline V gene. This CDR3 contains 13 residues. Deletions cut 8 bases from V and 5 bases from J, with 13 bases between. The CDR3 protein is CASQGDARNTIYF. DNA of the CDR3: TGTGCCAGCCAAGGGGACGCCAGAAACACCATATATTTT.

The chain links TRBV18 to TRBJ1-2; D uncertain. V gave up 6 bases and J gave up 3 bases, with 17 bases separating them. Germline-derived CDR1 and CDR2 are KGHSH and LQKENI. This CDR3 is 15 amino acids long. The chain's CDR3 is CASSPGEGRDYGYTF. The CDR3 DNA follows: TGTGCCAGCTCTCCCGGAGAGGGTCGGGACTATGGCTACACCTTC.

The chain couples TRBV6-2 or TRBV6-3 to TRBJ1-1; D is unresolved. V lost 6 bases, J lost 0 bases, and 17 bases lay in between. The germline CDR1 and CDR2 sequences are MNHEY and SVGEGT. This CDR3 has 16 amino acids. The CDR3 spells CASSPRLTRMNTEAFF. CDR3 sequence (DNA): TGTGCCAGCAGCCCTCGGCTGACTAGGATGAACACTGAAGCTTTCTTT.

This clone was picked up one time. The V gene is TRBV19, the J gene TRBJ1-2; D remains unclear. The germline CDR1 and CDR2 sequences are LNHDA and SQIVND (reference sequence). The CDR3 consists of 14 residues. Between the trimmed V and J ends, which lost 2 bases and 4 bases, there was a span of 11 bases. The CDR3 spells CASSILSLTYGYTF. In DNA, the CDR3 is TGTGCCAGTAGTATACTCAGCCTTACCTATGGCTACACCTTC.

V and J are TRBV3-1 (or the pseudogene TRBV3-2) and TRBJ2-7; D possibly corresponds to TRBD1 (6 bases). V was shortened by 4 bases and J by 5 bases, with 12 bases between the two germline ends. CDR1 is LGHDT and CDR2 is YNNKEL in the germline V gene (reference sequence). The CDR3 loop spans 13 amino acids. CDR3 loop: CASSPTGYHEQYF. The CDR3 bases are TGTGCCAGCAGCCCCACAGGGTACCACGAGCAGTACTTC.

This clone was detected only once. The chain combines TRBV5-4 with TRBJ2-2, with a weak D call TRBD1 (5 bases). Deletions cut 2 bases from V and 4 bases from J, with 12 bases between. This CDR3 is 15 amino acids long. The germline CDR1 and CDR2 sequences are SGHNT and YYREEE (reference sequence). The CDR3 region has the DNA TGTGCCAGCAGCTTCGTGGGGCTGACCACCGGGGAGCTGTTTTTT. It is translated as CASSFVGLTTGELFF.

This clone was found once. This rearrangement joins TRBV28 to TRBJ2-4; D gene unclear. The CDR3 extends over 17 amino acids. The V gene's germline CDR1 is MDHEN and CDR2 SYDVKM. Trimming pared 2 bases from V and 8 bases from J, leaving 22 bases between. CDR3 in DNA: TGTGCCAGCAGTTTAGCACCTCTCCTTTTAGGTCCGGACATTCAGTACTTC. Residues: CASSLAPLLLGPDIQYF. Combining the CDR3 with reference TRBV28 and TRBJ2-4 gives the whole variable domain DVKVTQSSRYLVKRTGEKVFLECVQDMDHENMFWYRQDPGLGLRLIYFSYDVKMKEKGDIPEGYSVSREKKERFSLILESASTNQTSMYLCASSLAPLLLGPDIQYFGAGTRLSVL.

This chain joins TRBV7-2 and TRBJ2-3; a possible D gene is TRBD1 (6 bases). Trimming left V 2 bases short and J 3 bases short, with 12 bases between. Germline V CDR1 and CDR2: SGHTA, FQGNSA. CDR3 length equals 15 residues. The CDR3 reads CASSLYVGGTDTQYF. The CDR3 DNA sequence: TGTGCCAGCAGCTTATATGTAGGGGGAACAGATACGCAGTATTTT.

V usage is TRBV5-6 and J usage is TRBJ2-7; D is undetermined. CDR3 size: 14 residues. Germline V lookup: CDR1 SGHDT, CDR2 YYEEEE. Trimming stripped 1 base from V and 1 base from J, with 9 bases between. The CDR3 protein is CASSLMVGSYEQYF. The CDR3 region has the DNA TGTGCCAGCAGCTTGATGGTCGGTTCCTACGAGCAGTACTTC.

The chain uses TRBV3-1 (or the pseudogene TRBV3-2) and TRBJ1-2; TRBD1 matches 7 bases. V lost 4 bases, J lost 2 bases, and 4 bases stayed unmatched. This CDR3 has 14 residues. Germline CDR1 reads LGHDT; CDR2 reads YNNKEL (reference sequence). This CDR3 reads CASSPLQGNYGYTF. DNA for the CDR3: TGTGCCAGCAGCCCGCTACAGGGGAACTATGGCTACACCTTC.

The rearrangement links TRBV9 to TRBJ2-3; a possible D gene is TRBD2 (6 bases). Germline lookup yields CDR1 SGDLS and CDR2 YYNGEE. V gave up 0 bases and J gave up 6 bases, with 8 bases separating them. The CDR3 covers 13 residues. CDR3 DNA sequence: TGTGCCAGCAGCGTAGAGACTAGGGATACGCAGTATTTT. Translated, it gives CASSVETRDTQYF.

The chain uses TRBV4-2 and TRBJ2-6; D possibly uses TRBD1 or TRBD2 (6 bases each). The V and J ends lost 0 bases and 4 bases respectively, with 16 bases between them. The germline gives CDR1 LGHNA, CDR2 YNFKEQ. The CDR3 has 18 residues. DNA of the CDR3: TGTGCCAGCAGCCAAGATAGCTCGGGGGCCCAGGGGGCCAACGTCCTGACTTTC. Residues: CASSQDSSGAQGANVLTF.

The chain joins TRBV27 to TRBJ2-7; 8 bases match TRBD1. In germline, CDR1 is MNHEY, CDR2 SMNVEV (reference sequence). CDR3 length: 15 amino acids. V shed 5 bases and J 0 bases; nucleotides not matched to a gene: 6. The CDR3 protein is CASSPWTGPSYEQYF. The DNA for the CDR3 is TGTGCCAGCAGTCCCTGGACAGGGCCCTCCTACGAGCAGTACTTC.

The chain couples TRBV5-6 to TRBJ1-1; D not certain. This CDR3 has 12 amino acids. V was trimmed by 4 bases and J by 11 bases, leaving 15 bases between them. Germline-derived CDR1 and CDR2 are SGHDT and YYEEEE. Here the CDR3 reads CASSHGKGQAFF. The CDR3 DNA reads as TGTGCCAGCAGCCACGGGAAGGGCCAGGCTTTCTTT.

The V call is TRBV19, the J call TRBJ2-1; no clear D. Looked up from germline, CDR1 is LNHDA and CDR2 is SQIVND (reference sequence). V lost 2 bases to trimming and J lost 0 bases, with 5 bases between them. This CDR3 is built from 14 residues. The CDR3 DNA reads as TGTGCCAGTAGTATACGACCCTCCTACAATGAGCAGTTCTTC. It specifies CASSIRPSYNEQFF. Variable domain in full (rest from reference TRBV19 and TRBJ2-1): DGGITQSPKYLFRKEGQNVTLSCEQNLNHDAMYWYRQDPGQGLRLIYYSQIVNDFQKGDIAEGYSVSREKKESFPLTVTSAQKNPTAFYLCASSIRPSYNEQFFGPGTRLTVL.

The chain uses TRBV28 and TRBJ2-7; D ambiguous. The CDR3 contains 14 residues. The V gene lost 1 base and the J gene lost 4 bases, with 11 bases spanning the gap. Germline V gene lookup returns CDR1 MDHEN and CDR2 SYDVKM. The CDR3 sequence: CASSLLSVRYEQYF. The CDR3 DNA sequence: TGTGCCAGCAGTTTATTATCGGTGAGGTACGAGCAGTACTTC.

The chain couples TRBV7-3 to TRBJ2-5, with 8 bases matching TRBD1. V lost 5 bases, J lost 5 bases, and 4 bases stayed unmatched. CDR3 length equals 13 residues. The V gene's germline CDR1 is SGHTA and CDR2 FQGTGA. CDR3 nucleotides: TGTGCCAGCAGCAGACAGGGGCGCGAGACCCAGTACTTC. The encoded protein is CASSRQGRETQYF.

The gene calls are TRBV6-5 and TRBJ1-5, with TRBD1 as a possible D gene (5 bases). Trimming shortened V by 4 bases and J by 7 bases, and 17 bases separated the two germline ends. Germline CDR1 is MNHEY and CDR2 is SVGAGI. The CDR3 covers 15 residues. The CDR3 DNA reads as TGTGCCAGCAGTTCCTCTCGACAGTCGAAACAGCCCCAGCATTTT. It encodes CASSSSRQSKQPQHF.

The DNA for the CDR3 is TGTGCCAGCAGCTTAAGGGGGGACCCGAAGGCCTACGAGCAGTACTTC. Translated, it gives CASSLRGDPKAYEQYF. The V call is TRBV7-2, the J call TRBJ2-7; D is tentatively TRBD1 or TRBD2 (6 bases each). This CDR3 contains 16 residues. V dropped 2 bases and J dropped 2 bases, with 16 bases sitting between them. Germline V gene sequence: CDR1 SGHTA, CDR2 FQGNSA. The variable domain in full, completed from reference TRBV7-2 and TRBJ2-7, reads GAGVSQSPSNKVTEKGKDVELRCDPISGHTALYWYRQSLGQGLEFLIYFQGNSAPDKSGLPSDRFSAERTGGSVSTLTIQRTQQEDSAVYLCASSLRGDPKAYEQYFGPGTRLTVT.

The chain employs TRBV27 and TRBJ2-6, with unresolved D. The CDR3 length is 15 residues. The V end lost 0 bases, the J end lost 3 bases, and 6 bases lay between the germline ends. In germline, CDR1 is MNHEY, CDR2 SMNVEV (reference sequence). The CDR3 reads CASSLSWGGANVLTF. CDR3 DNA sequence: TGTGCCAGCAGTTTATCTTGGGGTGGGGCCAACGTCCTGACTTTC.

This clone was counted once. This sequence joins TRBV6-5 and TRBJ1-2; tentative D call: TRBD1 (5 bases). This CDR3 spans 11 amino acids. V lost 8 bases and J lost 8, with 12 bases in between. CDR1 and CDR2 from the germline V gene are MNHEY and SVGAGI. The CDR3 is CASPPGVGYTF. CDR3 DNA: TGTGCCAGCCCCCCGGGGGTCGGCTACACCTTC.

The chain is built from TRBV5-6 and TRBJ2-5, with a tentative D call TRBD2 (6 bases). This CDR3 has 15 amino acids. Germline V CDR1 and CDR2: SGHDT, YYEEEE. Trimming cost V 1 base and J 5 bases, with 15 bases left between them. In DNA form, the CDR3 reads TGTGCCAGCAGCTTGCAAGAGGGAGGACGGGAGACCCAGTACTTC. Its translation is CASSLQEGGRETQYF.